Sequencing of this T cell receptor (beta chain) was carried out in a study of human T cells and chemical hapten exposure (dated by TCRdb to 2020 to 2022). Regarding the study in general: For sensitization, 2% DPC in acetone was applied to a 2 cm by 2 cm area of upper inner arm skin. Most of the patients in the cohort were female, and the cohort covered alopecia areata with under or over 50% scalp involvement, alopecia totalis and alopecia universalis. Blood was sampled from patients pre-sensitization (week 0) and at 2, 6 and about 24 weeks after DPC sensitization. The study tracked peripheral blood TCR repertoire changes in vivo during primary and secondary sensitization to the hapten diphenylcyclopropenone (DPC) in alopecia patients. Patch testing was performed on the upper back with Finn chambers containing 0.01% DPC, and the patch tests were scored after 6 days according to International Contact Dermatitis Research Group standards. Weekly therapeutic DPC doses were additionally applied to the scalp of patients throughout the roughly 23-week study period. Libraries were pooled for sequencing, and variation in per-sample TCR yields was attributed mainly to small differences in library volumes within the pool. Roughly 30 alopecia patients provided blood for TCR sequencing at one to four time points (pre-sensitization, 2, 6 and 24 weeks).

Spanning cysteine to phenylalanine, the CDR3 consists of 13 amino acids. CDR3 DNA only is kept here, 39 bases in frame from base 1. The germline V gene encodes CDR1 DFQATT and CDR2 SNEGSKA (reference sequence). V lost 7 bases and J lost 4 bases, and the count of bases not matched to a germline gene is 4. Many counts were recorded for this clonotype. Its antigen target is currently unknown. Base qualities are not at hand, and no much larger clone is one base apart. Library preparation was by RACE. Sequenced on a NextSeq 500. During library preparation, unique molecular identifiers were attached to individual cDNA molecules so that TCRs could be counted in a quantitative, reproducible way. For every blood RNA sample, sequencing covered both the TCR alpha and TCR beta chains. Under the source paper's analysis protocol: The median number of TCRs per sample was 95,638, ranging from about 20,000 to 750,000. V, J and CDR3 annotation of the TCR reads was carried out using the Decombinator software suite. For PS versus PT1 abundance plots, all samples were subsampled to the same number of TCRs (28,000). TCRs were defined as expanded if absent before sensitization and observed at least eight times at the 2-week time point. The public reads were reprocessed in TCRdb via fastp at Q25 and MiXCR, keeping in-frame beta chains. Every distinct CDR3 protein forms one entry, paired with its most common genes and DNA. Clone size and V and J calls follow TCRdb, not the original study. The sample has 370,000 or so distinct CDR3 sequences on record, approximately 5% of them singletons. 2% to 2.5% of the sample is held by the ten biggest clonotypes.

Results the study describes overall, beyond this receptor: DPC sensitization did not change the number of TCRs with a frequency above 1 in 1000, and there was no evidence of changes in global repertoire structure. A positive correlation was found between the number of PT1 expanded TCRs and patch test score, with significance reached at thresholds 8, 16 and 32 but not 4. After repeated subsampling, the strength of the expansion versus patch-test correlation and the threshold at which it became significant changed. Compared with pre-sensitization or healthy control sets, expanded TCRs formed significantly more large CDR3 similarity clusters, which is consistent with antigen-driven responses. All patients had alopecia, a presumed autoimmune disease, so their immune response might differ from that of healthy individuals.

Reading the label with the study, this specimen's time point is: patch test 1, 2 weeks after DPC sensitization. The sample's treatment or condition label is to be understood as: therapeutic diphenylcyclopropenone sensitization with weekly scalp DPC. Blood at each patch-test visit was drawn before the patch test was applied. Eligible patients were aged 18 to 70, diagnosed with alopecia, deemed suitable for DPC therapy, and excluded if pregnant. Total RNA was extracted from unfractionated whole blood collected in Tempus Blood RNA tubes. The receptor was isolated from a woman aged 45-59 years with alopecia areata. Some clones in this sample may be carry-over from other donors' samples. The specimen comprised whole blood, sampled in connection with sensitization to the hapten diphenylcyclopropenone (DPC). The sequence joins TRBV20-1 to TRBJ2-3, with TRBD1 matching 11 junction bases. The DNA reads TGCAGTGTCCGGACAGGGGGCGCAGATACGCAGTATTTT. Its protein is CSVRTGGADTQYF.